The rows below give T cell receptor beta chains drawn from one sample of a study of blood T cells in healthy people across ages. TCRdb itself ran the 5' RACE reads through MiXCR, one entry per CDR3 protein. The sample carries 790,000 or so distinct CDR3 sequences, about 46% recorded once. Sequencing input: blood. The receptors derive from a man at least 80 years old in good health. Each CDR3 is given with its conserved first and last residue. D genes are given only for firm matches. Rows give clone size only sometimes, using once, few, many, or a class for an expanded clone.

cdr3_aa: CASSLEWEGRNEQFF; cdr3_nt: TGTGCCAGCAGCTTAGAGTGGGAGGGAAGGAATGAGCAGTTCTTC; v_call: TRBV7-2; j_call: TRBJ2-1; clone_size: .; d_call: TRBD2
cdr3_aa: CSVTDASGGRHEQFF; cdr3_nt: TGCAGTGTTACTGATGCGTCGGGAGGGAGGCATGAGCAGTTCTTC; v_call: TRBV20-1; j_call: TRBJ2-1; clone_size: .; d_call: TRBD2
cdr3_aa: CASSLAGPANIQYF; cdr3_nt: TGCGCCAGCAGCTTGGCCGGCCCCGCCAACATTCAGTACTTC; v_call: TRBV5-1; j_call: TRBJ2-4; clone_size: few; d_call: .
cdr3_aa: CSASAGTSGTDTQYF; cdr3_nt: TGCAGTGCTAGTGCCGGGACTAGCGGTACAGATACGCAGTATTTT; v_call: TRBV20-1; j_call: TRBJ2-3; clone_size: .; d_call: TRBD2
cdr3_aa: CASSHKNRGLYEQYF; cdr3_nt: TGTGCCAGCAGCCACAAGAACAGGGGGCTCTACGAGCAGTACTTC; v_call: TRBV4-2; j_call: TRBJ2-7; clone_size: .; d_call: TRBD1
cdr3_aa: CASSRGGASPGNTIYF; cdr3_nt: TGTGCCAGCAGTAGAGGGGGCGCATCCCCTGGAAACACCATATATTTT; v_call: TRBV6-5; j_call: TRBJ1-3; clone_size: .; d_call: TRBD1
cdr3_aa: CASVRDGNGEQFF; cdr3_nt: TGTGCCAGTGTTAGGGACGGAAATGGTGAGCAGTTCTTC; v_call: TRBV28; j_call: TRBJ2-1; clone_size: .; d_call: .
cdr3_aa: CAWSAPGGAKNIQYF; cdr3_nt: TGTGCCTGGAGCGCCCCGGGGGGGGCCAAAAACATTCAGTACTTC; v_call: TRBV30; j_call: TRBJ2-4; clone_size: .; d_call: TRBD2
cdr3_aa: CASRKTVGGATQPQHF; cdr3_nt: TGTGCCAGCAGAAAGACGGTTGGGGGGGCGACTCAGCCCCAGCATTTT; v_call: TRBV27; j_call: TRBJ1-5; clone_size: .; d_call: .
cdr3_aa: CSVDRGETLYF; cdr3_nt: TGCAGCGTTGATCGGGGGGAGACCCTGTACTTC; v_call: TRBV29-1; j_call: TRBJ2-5; clone_size: .; d_call: TRBD2
cdr3_aa: CASSDRTETTDTQYF; cdr3_nt: TGTGCCAGCAGCGATAGGACAGAAACAACAGATACGCAGTATTTT; v_call: TRBV28; j_call: TRBJ2-3; clone_size: few; d_call: .
cdr3_aa: CASSFGGDTQYF; cdr3_nt: TGTGCCAGCAGTTTCGGGGGGGATACGCAGTATTTT; v_call: TRBV27; j_call: TRBJ2-3; clone_size: many; d_call: TRBD2
cdr3_aa: CASSLDRGAGNTIYF; cdr3_nt: TGTGCCAGCAGCCTAGACAGGGGAGCTGGAAACACCATATATTTT; v_call: TRBV3-1; j_call: TRBJ1-3; clone_size: once; d_call: TRBD1
cdr3_aa: CASSSYSNTDTQYF; cdr3_nt: TGTGCCAGCAGCTCGTACTCGAATACAGATACGCAGTATTTT; v_call: TRBV7-2; j_call: TRBJ2-3; clone_size: once; d_call: .
cdr3_aa: CSVENSGGEQYF; cdr3_nt: TGCAGCGTTGAAAATAGCGGGGGGGAGCAGTACTTC; v_call: TRBV29-1; j_call: TRBJ2-5; clone_size: few; d_call: TRBD2
cdr3_aa: CAAGKGGTSYEQYF; cdr3_nt: TGTGCCGCCGGCAAGGGGGGCACTTCCTACGAGCAGTACTTC; v_call: TRBV15; j_call: TRBJ2-7; clone_size: once; d_call: .
cdr3_aa: CASSKELQGDAYEQYF; cdr3_nt: TGTGCCAGCAGCAAAGAGCTACAGGGTGACGCCTACGAGCAGTACTTC; v_call: TRBV21-1; j_call: TRBJ2-7; clone_size: .; d_call: .
cdr3_aa: CSELSGRGSYNEQFF; cdr3_nt: TGCAGTGAGCTTAGCGGGAGAGGCTCCTACAATGAGCAGTTCTTC; v_call: TRBV20-1; j_call: TRBJ2-1; clone_size: few; d_call: TRBD2
cdr3_aa: CASSYLAGALGEQYF; cdr3_nt: TGTGCCAGCAGTTATCTAGCGGGAGCTCTCGGTGAGCAGTACTTC; v_call: TRBV27; j_call: TRBJ2-5; clone_size: few; d_call: TRBD2
cdr3_aa: CASSPQRGLGSQETQYF; cdr3_nt: TGTGCCAGCAGTCCCCAAAGAGGGCTAGGGAGCCAAGAGACCCAGTACTTC; v_call: TRBV27; j_call: TRBJ2-5; clone_size: few; d_call: .
cdr3_aa: CASSFRGGTDQNEKLFF; cdr3_nt: TGTGCCAGCAGTTTTAGAGGGGGGACAGACCAAAATGAAAAACTGTTTTTT; v_call: TRBV12-3/TRBV12-4; j_call: TRBJ1-4; clone_size: many; d_call: TRBD1
cdr3_aa: CANSPPGRSGGTQYF; cdr3_nt: TGTGCCAACAGTCCCCCGGGACGCTCCGGAGGGACCCAGTACTTC; v_call: TRBV7-8; j_call: TRBJ2-5; clone_size: .; d_call: .
cdr3_aa: CSARDPRTASNEKLFF; cdr3_nt: TGCAGTGCTAGAGATCCGAGGACAGCTTCTAATGAAAAACTGTTTTTT; v_call: TRBV20-1; j_call: TRBJ1-4; clone_size: few; d_call: .
cdr3_aa: CASSLAKFTSDLREQYF; cdr3_nt: TGTGCCAGCAGTTTAGCCAAGTTTACTAGCGATCTACGCGAGCAGTACTTC; v_call: TRBV7-2; j_call: TRBJ2-7; clone_size: .; d_call: TRBD2
cdr3_aa: CASTNRPTDTQYF; cdr3_nt: TGTGCCAGCACAAATCGACCCACAGATACGCAGTATTTT; v_call: TRBV14; j_call: TRBJ2-3; clone_size: .; d_call: .
cdr3_aa: CSAAGAGYEQYF; cdr3_nt: TGCAGCGCAGCGGGAGCTGGGTATGAGCAGTACTTC; v_call: TRBV29-1; j_call: TRBJ2-7; clone_size: .; d_call: TRBD2
cdr3_aa: CASSSTGTSVSYEQYF; cdr3_nt: TGTGCCAGCAGTTCAACCGGGACTAGCGTCTCCTACGAGCAGTACTTC; v_call: TRBV6-5; j_call: TRBJ2-7; clone_size: few; d_call: TRBD2
cdr3_aa: CASSEAQAQGGKNTEAFF; cdr3_nt: TGTGCCAGCAGTGAAGCGCAGGCGCAGGGGGGGAAGAACACTGAAGCTTTCTTT; v_call: TRBV2; j_call: TRBJ1-1; clone_size: .; d_call: TRBD1
cdr3_aa: CSALAGETQYF; cdr3_nt: TGCAGCGCTCTCGCAGGAGAGACCCAGTACTTC; v_call: TRBV29-1; j_call: TRBJ2-5; clone_size: .; d_call: .
cdr3_aa: CATSDWSDLRGSYDEQFF; cdr3_nt: TGTGCCACCAGTGATTGGTCGGACCTCAGGGGGTCCTACGATGAGCAGTTCTTC; v_call: TRBV24-1; j_call: TRBJ2-1; clone_size: .; d_call: TRBD1
cdr3_aa: CASSPPTISNYGYTF; cdr3_nt: TGTGCCAGCAGCCCACCGACAATTTCTAACTATGGCTACACCTTC; v_call: TRBV5-5; j_call: TRBJ1-2; clone_size: .; d_call: .
cdr3_aa: CATSEGQGPVATNEKLFF; cdr3_nt: TGTGCCACCAGTGAAGGACAGGGGCCCGTTGCAACTAATGAAAAACTGTTTTTT; v_call: TRBV24-1; j_call: TRBJ1-4; clone_size: many; d_call: TRBD1
cdr3_aa: CAWSFESVEQPQHF; cdr3_nt: TGTGCCTGGAGTTTTGAGTCGGTGGAGCAGCCCCAGCATTTT; v_call: TRBV30; j_call: TRBJ1-5; clone_size: .; d_call: .
cdr3_aa: CASSLAKGISTDTQYF; cdr3_nt: TGTGCCAGCAGCTTAGCGAAAGGGATTAGCACAGATACGCAGTATTTT; v_call: TRBV7-9; j_call: TRBJ2-3; clone_size: few; d_call: .
cdr3_aa: CASSEDGAHIGEQYF; cdr3_nt: TGTGCCAGCAGTGAGGACGGGGCCCATATCGGCGAGCAGTACTTC; v_call: TRBV2; j_call: TRBJ2-7; clone_size: .; d_call: .
cdr3_aa: CSVERVGTDTQYF; cdr3_nt: TGCAGCGTTGAGCGAGTTGGCACAGATACGCAGTATTTT; v_call: TRBV29-1; j_call: TRBJ2-3; clone_size: many; d_call: .
cdr3_aa: CASSTSARGETQYF; cdr3_nt: .; v_call: TRBV27; j_call: TRBJ2-5; clone_size: few; d_call: .
cdr3_aa: CAGSPTVGTYEQYF; cdr3_nt: TGTGCCGGCAGCCCCACGGTGGGAACCTACGAGCAGTACTTC; v_call: TRBV9; j_call: TRBJ2-7; clone_size: .; d_call: .
cdr3_aa: CASSPRLAGVIGTQYF; cdr3_nt: TGTGCCAGCAGCCCACGACTAGCGGGAGTTATAGGTACGCAGTATTTT; v_call: TRBV5-4; j_call: TRBJ2-3; clone_size: .; d_call: TRBD2
cdr3_aa: CASSPNGEFHGYTF; cdr3_nt: TGTGCCAGCTCACCAAATGGGGAGTTCCATGGCTACACCTTC; v_call: TRBV18; j_call: TRBJ1-2; clone_size: .; d_call: .
cdr3_aa: CAISEDRGLYNEQFF; cdr3_nt: TGTGCCATCAGTGAGGACAGGGGGCTGTACAATGAGCAGTTCTTC; v_call: TRBV10-3; j_call: TRBJ2-1; clone_size: .; d_call: TRBD1
cdr3_aa: CASSLTRGGDTEAFF; cdr3_nt: TGTGCCAGCAGCTTGACTAGGGGGGGTGACACTGAAGCTTTCTTT; v_call: TRBV7-3; j_call: TRBJ1-1; clone_size: .; d_call: .
cdr3_aa: CASSFLSGEAFF; cdr3_nt: TGTGCCAGCAGCTTTCTGAGCGGGGAAGCTTTCTTT; v_call: TRBV5-6; j_call: TRBJ1-1; clone_size: .; d_call: .
cdr3_aa: CASSVDEGNYGYTF; cdr3_nt: TGCGCCAGCAGCGTGGATGAGGGGAACTATGGCTACACCTTC; v_call: TRBV5-1; j_call: TRBJ1-2; clone_size: .; d_call: .
cdr3_aa: CSVAGEQQYF; cdr3_nt: TGCAGCGTCGCGGGAGAGCAGCAGTACTTC; v_call: TRBV29-1; j_call: TRBJ2-7; clone_size: many; d_call: TRBD2
cdr3_aa: CASSVSGDFYNEQYF; cdr3_nt: TGTGCCAGCAGCGTAAGTGGGGACTTCTACAATGAGCAGTACTTC; v_call: TRBV9; j_call: TRBJ2-7; clone_size: few; d_call: .
cdr3_aa: CASSSELEIEQYF; cdr3_nt: TGTGCCAGCAGCTCAGAACTAGAAATCGAGCAGTACTTC; v_call: TRBV7-9; j_call: TRBJ2-7; clone_size: .; d_call: .
cdr3_aa: CASSIRQDPRDGYTF; cdr3_nt: TGTGCCAGCAGCATACGACAGGATCCTAGGGATGGCTACACCTTC; v_call: TRBV7-2; j_call: TRBJ1-2; clone_size: .; d_call: .
cdr3_aa: CASSTPRGLEETQYF; cdr3_nt: TGTGCCAGCAGTACGCCTCGGGGACTAGAAGAGACCCAGTACTTC; v_call: TRBV6-6; j_call: TRBJ2-5; clone_size: .; d_call: TRBD2
cdr3_aa: CASSLGAALFYYGYTF; cdr3_nt: TGTGCCAGCAGCTTGGGGGCAGCCCTATTTTACTATGGCTACACCTTC; v_call: TRBV5-6; j_call: TRBJ1-2; clone_size: few; d_call: .
cdr3_aa: CASSQDLGSKNQPQHF; cdr3_nt: TGCGCCAGCAGCCAAGATTTGGGGTCGAAAAATCAGCCCCAGCATTTT; v_call: TRBV4-3; j_call: TRBJ1-5; clone_size: .; d_call: .